A single sample gave rise to the 14 T cell receptor beta chains below, sequenced in a study of blood T cell repertoires in COVID-19. The data were produced by immunoSEQ multiplex PCR, yet TCRdb's version contains in-frame clones alone and is incomplete. The sample lists 50,000 to 70,000 clones, more than 70% occurring once. The material sequenced was peripheral blood. The receptors stem from a man between 60 and 75 years old with active or convalescent COVID-19.

In this sample, this clone turned up a few times. The CDR3 coding sequence is TGTGCCAGTAGTATCAGCGGGGGGCCCACCGGGGAGCTGTTTTTT. It encodes CASSISGGPTGELFF. The chain combines TRBV19 with TRBJ2-2; 9 bases are a match to TRBD2. With V trimmed by 3 bases and J by 4 bases, 3 bases remained unmatched. CDR1 LNHDA and CDR2 SQIVND come from the germline V gene (reference sequence). The CDR3 has 15 amino acids.

This clone was observed once. The gene calls are TRBV30 and TRBJ2-3; a weak D match, TRBD2 (6 bases). This CDR3 comprises 14 residues. Germline V gene data show CDR1 as GTSNPN and CDR2 as SVGIG (reference sequence). V lost 5 bases to trimming and J lost 3 bases, with 15 bases between them. CDR3 in amino acids: CAWGRSRSTDTQYF. The CDR3 DNA reads TGTGCCTGGGGGAGGTCCAGAAGTACAGATACGCAGTATTTT.

This chain connects TRBV14 to TRBJ2-7, with TRBD2 identical over 7 bases. Germline CDR1 SGHDN, CDR2 FVKESK. The ends lost 4 bases at V and 2 bases at J; junction bases unmatched: 5. The CDR3 length is 14 residues. This chain's CDR3 is CASSPLAVPYEQYF. The DNA of the CDR3 is TGTGCCAGCAGCCCCCTAGCGGTACCCTACGAGCAGTACTTC.

The chain joins TRBV15 to TRBJ2-7, with 9 bases that match TRBD1. The CDR3 is 17 residues long. Trimming at V came to 1 base and at J to 5 bases, leaving 12 bases not matched to a gene. Per germline, CDR1 LNHNV and CDR2 YYDKDF (reference sequence). CDR3 region: CATSRGAQLTGGNEQYF. CDR3 nucleotides: TGTGCCACCAGCAGAGGAGCGCAGTTGACAGGGGGTAACGAGCAGTACTTC.

The chain couples TRBV7-8 to TRBJ2-1; TRBD2 is a possible D gene (6 bases). Trimming removed 6 bases from V and 3 bases from J, with 15 bases in between. This CDR3 is 15 amino acids long. Germline assignment: CDR1 SGHVS and CDR2 FQNEAQ. The CDR3 protein is CASSLSAGSYNEQFF. The CDR3 region has the DNA TGTGCCAGCAGTCTTAGCGCGGGGAGCTACAATGAGCAGTTCTTC.

J is TRBJ2-3 and V is TRBV5-6; possibly TRBD1 for D (6 bases). V gave up 1 base and J gave up 5 bases, with 11 bases separating them. CDR3 length equals 14 residues. Per the germline V gene, CDR1 is SGHDT and CDR2 is YYEEEE. The CDR3 DNA is TGTGCCAGCAGCTTGCGGCAGGGGAAAGATACGCAGTATTTT. It encodes CASSLRQGKDTQYF.

The chain recombines TRBV3-1 (or the pseudogene TRBV3-2) with TRBJ2-7; 13 positions match TRBD2. The V and J ends lost 5 bases and 2 bases, in that order; junction bases with no gene match: 3. In germline, CDR1 is LGHDT, CDR2 YNNKEL (reference sequence). The CDR3 has 15 residues. This chain's CDR3 is CASSFTSGRAYEQYF. The CDR3 bases are TGTGCCAGCAGCTTCACTAGCGGGAGGGCCTACGAGCAGTACTTC.

This clone was counted a single time. The J gene is TRBJ1-5, the V gene TRBV3-1 (or the pseudogene TRBV3-2); TRBD1 matches 8 bases. Germline trimming cut 5 bases from V and 6 bases from J; bases unmatched to any gene: 12. Looked up from germline, CDR1 is LGHDT and CDR2 is YNNKEL (reference sequence). The CDR3 sequence is 16 residues long. The CDR3 bases are TGTGCCAGCAGCAATCGGACAGGGAGTGTCGGTCAGCCCCAGCATTTT. Translated: CASSNRTGSVGQPQHF.

This chain connects TRBV9 to TRBJ1-1; 8 positions match TRBD1. This CDR3 region has 15 residues. Trimming took 3 bases from V and 4 from J; bases not matched to a gene: 8. Germline loops: CDR1 SGDLS, CDR2 YYNGEE. The CDR3 sequence: CASSGGQGLSTEAFF. The CDR3 DNA reads as TGTGCCAGCAGCGGAGGACAGGGATTGAGCACTGAAGCTTTCTTT.

In its sample, this clone was seen once. The genes are TRBV28 and TRBJ1-2; D is unclear. This CDR3 contains 13 residues. Germline-derived CDR1 and CDR2 are MDHEN and SYDVKM. V dropped 3 bases and J dropped 1 base, with 6 bases sitting between them. In DNA, the CDR3 is TGTGCCAGCAGTTTTAACAGTAACTATGGCTACACCTTC. Residues: CASSFNSNYGYTF.

The chain combines TRBV6-5 with TRBJ1-2, with D possibly TRBD1 on 5 matching bases. The CDR3 is 11 residues long. Germline loops: CDR1 MNHEY, CDR2 SVGAGI. V was shortened by 9 bases and J by 3 bases, with 8 bases between the two germline ends. The CDR3 DNA reads as TGTGCCAGTCAGACAGACTATGGCTACACCTTC. Translated, it gives CASQTDYGYTF.

J is TRBJ2-7 and V is TRBV7-2; 8 nucleotides agree with TRBD2. CDR1 and CDR2 from the germline V gene are SGHTA and FQGNSA. Trimming cost V 3 bases and J 3 bases; bases outside gene matches: 4. The CDR3 consists of 14 residues. Here the CDR3 reads CASSFLAGLYEQYF. The CDR3 coding sequence is TGTGCCAGCAGCTTTTTAGCGGGGCTCTACGAGCAGTACTTC.

The V call is TRBV6-5, the J call TRBJ1-1; TRBD1 agrees at 7 bases. CDR1 is MNHEY and CDR2 is SVGAGI in the germline V gene. The CDR3 runs 14 residues. J lost 11 bases, V lost 7 bases, and 16 bases had no gene match. CDR3 sequence (DNA): TGTGCCAGCACCCTATTTCCGGGACAGTGGTGGGCTTTCTTT. This gives the protein CASTLFPGQWWAFF.

The chain carries TRBV7-6 and TRBJ2-7; 10 bases match TRBD2. From germline, CDR1 is SGHVS and CDR2 FNYEAQ. This CDR3 is 15 amino acids long. V gave up 5 bases and J gave up 6 bases; unmatched junction bases: 10. The CDR3: CASSPRLAGEGEQYF. CDR3 sequence (DNA): TGTGCCAGCAGCCCGAGGCTAGCGGGAGAGGGCGAGCAGTACTTC.